One and the same sample provided the 22 T cell receptor beta chains below, sequenced in a study of control samples from healthy donors and cancer patients. The assay was immunoSEQ multiplex PCR, and TCRdb's table has in-frame clones only and misses some. The data hold about 150,000 clones, with around 88% observed a single time. The sequenced sample was blood. Receptors originate from a man between 18 and 29 years old in good health.

The chain couples TRBV6-2 or TRBV6-3 to TRBJ1-1; maybe TRBD1 (6 bases). CDR3 size: 17 residues. Per germline, CDR1 MNHEY and CDR2 SVGEGT. V lost 2 bases to trimming and J lost 6 bases, with 22 bases between them. CDR3 bases: TGTGCCAGCAGTTACACCCCAGGGGAGGGTAGTCGTTCTGAAGCTTTCTTT. Encoded protein: CASSYTPGEGSRSEAFF.

The J gene is TRBJ1-2, the V gene TRBV5-1; 10 positions agree with TRBD1. This CDR3 is built from 15 residues. V lost 0 bases to trimming and J lost 3 bases; unmatched junction nucleotides: 2. Germline V gene lookup returns CDR1 SGHRS and CDR2 YFSETQ. CDR3 DNA: TGCGCCAGCAGCTTGGGGGACAGGGGCGACTATGGCTACACCTTC. Translated, it gives CASSLGDRGDYGYTF.

The chain is built from TRBV15 and TRBJ1-2; 11 bases match TRBD1. This CDR3 spans 16 amino acids. Germline CDR1 is LNHNV and CDR2 is YYDKDF (reference sequence). The V and J ends lost 0 bases and 8 bases, in that order; junction bases with no gene match: 8. The CDR3 sequence is CATSRDLGGQGGGYTF. The CDR3 region has the DNA TGTGCCACCAGCAGAGATCTCGGGGGACAGGGGGGAGGCTACACCTTC.

The chain joins TRBV11-2 to TRBJ1-1, with no clear D. CDR3 length: 16 amino acids. Germline CDR1 reads SGHAT; CDR2 reads FQNNGV. Trimming removed 1 base from V and 0 bases from J, with 12 bases in between. As DNA, the CDR3 is TGTGCCAGCAGCTTAGTTAATGGGTGGCTGAACACTGAAGCTTTCTTT. As protein: CASSLVNGWLNTEAFF.

This clone was detected once. Because the CDR3's place on the DNA is in doubt, the DNA is left out and the CDR3 is given as listed by TCRdb. The V and J genes are TRBV12-1 and TRBJ1-6; no check of the table's D call, TRBD1, against the DNA was made. TRBV12-1 represents a pseudogene. The CDR3 numbers 20 amino acids, ends counted. The CDR3 is CASSGRGQGDVGTGNSPLHF.

The chain is built from TRBV30 and TRBJ2-5, with D hard to call. The CDR3 contains 13 residues. Trimming took 5 bases from V and 1 from J, leaving 11 bases between them. Looked up from germline, CDR1 is GTSNPN and CDR2 is SVGIG (reference sequence). The CDR3 nucleotides are TGTGCCTGGCGGTTAAAGGGCCAAGAGACCCAGTACTTC. Residues: CAWRLKGQETQYF.

The CDR3 reads CASSFSGPDRAFF. The CDR3 DNA reads TGTGCCAGCAGCTTCTCGGGACCTGACAGAGCTTTCTTT. The rearrangement joins TRBV11-2 to TRBJ1-1; a weak D match, TRBD1 (5 bases). V lost 3 bases and J 10 bases, leaving 15 bases between the germline ends. Germline V CDR1 and CDR2: SGHAT, FQNNGV. CDR3 length: 13 amino acids.

The chain combines TRBV19 with TRBJ1-2, with D hard to call. The CDR3 runs to 12 residues. V dropped 1 base and J dropped 9 bases, with 9 bases sitting between them. Germline V gene data show CDR1 as LNHDA and CDR2 as SQIVND (reference sequence). CDR3 sequence: CASSIGPGSYTF. The CDR3 nucleotides read TGTGCCAGTAGTATAGGTCCGGGCAGCTACACCTTC.

The chain joins TRBV6-2 or TRBV6-3 to TRBJ2-7; TRBD2 is a possible D gene (5 bases). V lost 2 bases, J lost 6 bases, and 14 bases lay in between. Per the germline V gene, CDR1 is MNHEY and CDR2 is SVGEGT. The CDR3 is made up of 14 amino acids. This CDR3 is CASSYRQDFSEQYF. The CDR3 region has the DNA TGTGCCAGCAGTTACAGGCAGGACTTCTCCGAGCAGTACTTC.

The chain is built from TRBV21-1 and TRBJ1-2. TRBV21-1 is an annotated pseudogene. This CDR3 has 16 amino acids. In DNA, the CDR3 is TGTGCCAGCAGCAAAGCCCGTTCAAATTGGCGGTATGGCTACACCTTC. It is translated as CASSKARSNWRYGYTF.

This clone was found once. The chain uses TRBV6-4 and TRBJ1-2; D not certain. There are 17 residues in the CDR3. The V end was cut by 0 bases, the J end by 11 bases, with 25 bases between. Germline lookup yields CDR1 MRHNA and CDR2 SNTAGT. The CDR3 is CASSDSPERSTRFGYTF. CDR3 nucleotide sequence: TGTGCCAGCAGTGACTCGCCAGAAAGAAGTACACGATTTGGGTACACCTTC.

The rearrangement uses TRBV5-1 and TRBJ2-7, with no clear D. The germline V gene has CDR1 SGHRS and CDR2 YFSETQ. The CDR3 is 14 residues long. The V and J ends lost 4 bases and 0 bases respectively, with 11 bases between them. The CDR3, as DNA: TGCGCCAGCAGCCCAAATACAGTCTCCTACGAGCAGTACTTC. It encodes CASSPNTVSYEQYF.

The rearrangement uses TRBV18 and TRBJ2-7; D not resolved. The CDR3 length is 15 residues. Germline loops: CDR1 KGHSH, CDR2 LQKENI. Trimming took off 3 bases at V and 0 bases at J, with 12 bases between the two ends. The CDR3 DNA sequence: TGTGCCAGCTCACCCGGTGGCATTCGCTCCTACGAGCAGTACTTC. Translated, it gives CASSPGGIRSYEQYF.

The chain has TRBV28 and TRBJ2-1, with TRBD1 as a possible D gene (6 bases). The CDR3 has 13 residues. Germline lookup yields CDR1 MDHEN and CDR2 SYDVKM. V was shortened by 10 bases and J by 5 bases, with 15 bases between the two germline ends. The CDR3 loop reads CATSDRGHNEQFF. CDR3 sequence (DNA): TGTGCCACCTCGGACAGAGGACACAATGAGCAGTTCTTC.

The chain couples TRBV11-1 to TRBJ2-5, with a possible D match to TRBD2 (6 bases). Trimming left V 5 bases short and J 1 base short, with 11 bases between. This CDR3 is built from 14 residues. In germline, CDR1 is SGHAT, CDR2 FQDESV (reference sequence). The CDR3 region is CASSREITQETQYF. The CDR3 DNA follows: TGTGCCAGCAGCCGGGAGATCACCCAAGAGACCCAGTACTTC. Together with reference TRBV11-1 and TRBJ2-5, the CDR3 gives the full variable domain: EAEVAQSPRYKITEKSQAVAFWCDPISGHATLYWYRQILGQGPELLVQFQDESVVDDSQLPKDRFSAERLKGVDSTLKIQPAELGDSAMYLCASSREITQETQYFGPGTRLLVL.

The chain carries TRBV5-1 and TRBJ1-2, with D perhaps TRBD1 (5 bases). Trimming cost V 2 bases and J 8 bases, with 13 bases left between them. Germline V gene sequence: CDR1 SGHRS, CDR2 YFSETQ. CDR3 size: 13 residues. The CDR3 DNA is TGCGCCAGCAGCTTCAACGGGGCCTGGGGCTACACCTTC. It codes for CASSFNGAWGYTF.

The chain recombines TRBV24-1 with TRBJ2-6; TRBD1 or TRBD2 may be the D gene (5 bases each). With 0 bases removed from V and 4 bases from J, the gap between germline ends came to 12 bases. The CDR3 consists of 17 residues. Germline CDR1 reads KGHDR; CDR2 reads SFDVKD. DNA for the CDR3: TGTGCCACCAGTGATTTGCCGAAGGGGACCGGGGCCAACGTCCTGACTTTC. Protein sequence: CATSDLPKGTGANVLTF.

This clone was seen a single time. The rearrangement uses TRBV27 and TRBJ1-2, with 9 nucleotides matching TRBD1. This CDR3 has 16 residues. V was clipped by 5 bases and J by 4 bases; unmatched bases: 11. Germline CDR1 and CDR2: MNHEY and SMNVEV (reference sequence). The CDR3 DNA reads TGTGCCAGCAGTCCGTACTCGACAGGGGGACGCTATGGCTACACCTTC. The encoded protein is CASSPYSTGGRYGYTF.

This clone was counted once. CDR3 sequence (DNA): TGTGCCAGCAGCTTCGGTTCAGGGAACTACTACGAGCAGTACTTC. Translating gives CASSFGSGNYYEQYF. This chain uses TRBV5-6 with TRBJ2-7; a possible D gene is TRBD1 (5 bases). Germline CDR1 SGHDT, CDR2 YYEEEE. The CDR3 totals 15 residues. The V end was cut by 2 bases, the J end by 3 bases, with 15 bases between.

This clone was seen a single time. The chain couples TRBV11-2 to TRBJ2-2; D is unresolved. The CDR3 length is 14 residues. From germline, CDR1 is SGHAT and CDR2 FQNNGV. The V end lost 0 bases, the J end lost 5 bases, and 7 bases lay between the germline ends. The CDR3 coding sequence is TGTGCCAGCAGCTTAGATCTGACGACCGGGGAGCTGTTTTTT. The encoded protein is CASSLDLTTGELFF.

V usage is TRBV7-2 and J usage is TRBJ2-1; 9 positions match TRBD2. Germline CDR1 reads SGHTA; CDR2 reads FQGNSA. V gave up 8 bases and J gave up 9 bases; unmatched junction bases: 11. The CDR3 totals 14 residues. The CDR3 reads CASLVGGGATEQFF. The CDR3 bases are TGTGCCAGCCTGGTGGGCGGGGGGGCAACTGAGCAGTTCTTC. Variable domain in full (rest from reference TRBV7-2 and TRBJ2-1): GAGVSQSPSNKVTEKGKDVELRCDPISGHTALYWYRQSLGQGLEFLIYFQGNSAPDKSGLPSDRFSAERTGGSVSTLTIQRTQQEDSAVYLCASLVGGGATEQFFGPGTRLTVL.

The V call is TRBV19, the J call TRBJ1-4; D possibly corresponds to TRBD1 (6 bases). Trimming took off 4 bases at V and 1 base at J, with 13 bases between the two ends. Germline-derived CDR1 and CDR2 are LNHDA and SQIVND (reference sequence). The CDR3 is 16 residues long. The chain's CDR3 is CASSTPRGQTNEKLFF. Written as DNA, the CDR3 is TGTGCCAGTAGTACCCCACGGGGGCAAACTAATGAAAAACTGTTTTTT. The full variable domain, its missing parts supplied by reference TRBV19 and TRBJ1-4, is DGGITQSPKYLFRKEGQNVTLSCEQNLNHDAMYWYRQDPGQGLRLIYYSQIVNDFQKGDIAEGYSVSREKKESFPLTVTSAQKNPTAFYLCASSTPRGQTNEKLFFGSGTQLSVL.